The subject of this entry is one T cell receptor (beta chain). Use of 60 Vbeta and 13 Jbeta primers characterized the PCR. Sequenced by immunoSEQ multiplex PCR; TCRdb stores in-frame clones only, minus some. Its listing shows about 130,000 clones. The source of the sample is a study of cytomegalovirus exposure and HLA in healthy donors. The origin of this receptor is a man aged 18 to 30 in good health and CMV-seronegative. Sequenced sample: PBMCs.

The CDR3 DNA reads TGTGCCAGCGGACAGAGTTTCGAGTACGAGCAGTACTTC. It specifies CASGQSFEYEQYF. The chain joins TRBV6-5 to TRBJ2-5; weak D call: TRBD1 (6 bases). The last part of the DNA fits TRBJ2-7 better; the J call may be wrong. The V gene's germline CDR1 is MNHEY and CDR2 SVGAGI. This CDR3 has 13 amino acids.